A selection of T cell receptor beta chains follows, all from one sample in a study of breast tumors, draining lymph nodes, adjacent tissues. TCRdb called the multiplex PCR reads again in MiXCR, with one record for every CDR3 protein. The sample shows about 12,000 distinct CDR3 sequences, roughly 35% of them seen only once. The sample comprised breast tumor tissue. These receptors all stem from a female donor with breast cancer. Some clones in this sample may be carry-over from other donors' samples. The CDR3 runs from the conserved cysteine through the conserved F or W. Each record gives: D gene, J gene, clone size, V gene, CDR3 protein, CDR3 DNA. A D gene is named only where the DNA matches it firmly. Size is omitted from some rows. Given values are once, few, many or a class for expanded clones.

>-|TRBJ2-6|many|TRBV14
CASSVRDGHSGANVLTF
TGTGCCAGCAGCGTCCGGGACGGACACTCTGGGGCCAACGTCCTGACTTTC
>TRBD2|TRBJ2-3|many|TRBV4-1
CASSQDFPSGRAQSTDTQYF
TGCGCCAGCAGCCAAGATTTTCCTAGCGGGAGGGCCCAGAGCACAGATACGCAGTATTTT
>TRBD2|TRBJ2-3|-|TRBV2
CASRGTSGRPMTNTDTQYF
TGTGCCAGCAGAGGGACTAGCGGGAGGCCAATGACTAACACAGATACGCAGTATTTT
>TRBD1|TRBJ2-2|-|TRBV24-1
CATSDAAGTGDTGELFF
TGTGCCACCAGTGATGCGGCCGGGACAGGGGACACCGGGGAGCTGTTTTTT
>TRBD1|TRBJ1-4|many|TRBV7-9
CASSSPGRGSTNEKLFF
TGTGCCAGCAGCAGTCCGGGCAGGGGGTCAACTAATGAAAAACTGTTTTTT
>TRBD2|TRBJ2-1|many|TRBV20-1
CSATGLAGGRYNEQFF
TGCAGTGCTACGGGACTAGCGGGAGGTCGATACAATGAGCAGTTCTTC
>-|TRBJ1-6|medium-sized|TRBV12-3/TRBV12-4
CASSTTVNSPLHF
TGTGCCAGCAGTACAACCGTCAATTCACCCCTCCACTTT
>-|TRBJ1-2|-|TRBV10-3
CAISAAMTNGYTF
TGTGCCATCAGCGCCGCAATGACCAATGGCTACACCTTC
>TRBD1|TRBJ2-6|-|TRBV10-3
CAISGRQGSGANVLTF
TGTGCCATCAGTGGGCGACAGGGCTCTGGGGCCAACGTCCTGACTTTC
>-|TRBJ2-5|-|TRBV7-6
CASSLGHQETQYF
TGTGCCAGCAGCTTAGGACACCAAGAGACCCAGTACTTC
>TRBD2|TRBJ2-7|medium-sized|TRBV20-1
CSARLAGGSSYEQYF
TGCAGTGCTCGACTAGCGGGAGGTAGCTCCTACGAGCAGTACTTC
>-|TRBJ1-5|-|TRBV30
CAWSGTASNQPQHF
TGTGCCTGGAGTGGGACGGCTAGCAATCAGCCCCAGCATTTT
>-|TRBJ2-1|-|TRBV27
CASSSYSEQFF
TGTGCCAGCAGTTCATACAGTGAGCAGTTCTTC
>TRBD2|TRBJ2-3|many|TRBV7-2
CASSWTSGGAGDTQYF
TGTGCCAGCAGCTGGACTAGCGGGGGGGCTGGAGATACGCAGTATTTT
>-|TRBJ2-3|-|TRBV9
CAGSVPVDLGQYF
TGTGCCGGCAGCGTACCCGTGGACCTGGGGCAGTATTTT
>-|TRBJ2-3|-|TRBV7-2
CASSLSADTQYF
TGTGCCAGCAGCCTATCTGCAGATACGCAGTATTTT
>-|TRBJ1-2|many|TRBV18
CASSPQGNNYGYTF
TGTGCCAGCTCACCACAGGGGAATAACTATGGCTACACCTTC
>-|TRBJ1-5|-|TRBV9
CASSFTGDSNQPQHF
TGTGCCAGCAGCTTCACTGGGGATAGCAATCAGCCCCAGCATTTT
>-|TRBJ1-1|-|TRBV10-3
CAIRPTENTEAFF
TGTGCCATCAGGCCGACAGAGAACACTGAAGCTTTCTTT
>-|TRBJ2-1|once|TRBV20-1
CSARDTGKLNNEQFF
TGCAGTGCTAGAGATACGGGTAAGCTCAACAATGAGCAGTTCTTC
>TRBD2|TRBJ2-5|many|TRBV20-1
CSAPRLAGGPRETQYF
TGCAGTGCTCCCCGGCTAGCGGGGGGGCCCCGGGAGACCCAGTACTTC
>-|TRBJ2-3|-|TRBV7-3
CASSLLDIYSTDTQYF
TGTGCCAGCAGCTTACTGGATATCTATAGCACAGATACGCAGTATTTT
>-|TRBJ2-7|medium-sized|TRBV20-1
CSARPPRGYEQYF
TGCAGTGCTAGACCCCCGCGAGGGTACGAGCAGTACTTC